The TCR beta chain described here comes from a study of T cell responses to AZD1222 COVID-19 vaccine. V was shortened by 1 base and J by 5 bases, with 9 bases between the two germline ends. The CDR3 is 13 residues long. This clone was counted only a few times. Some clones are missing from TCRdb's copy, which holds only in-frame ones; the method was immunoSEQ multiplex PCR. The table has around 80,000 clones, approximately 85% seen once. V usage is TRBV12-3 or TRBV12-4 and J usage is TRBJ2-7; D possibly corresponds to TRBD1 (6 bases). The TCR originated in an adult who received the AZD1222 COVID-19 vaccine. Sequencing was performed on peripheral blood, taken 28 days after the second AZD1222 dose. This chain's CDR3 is CASSLGGLNEQYF. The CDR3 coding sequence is TGTGCCAGCAGTTTAGGGGGGCTGAACGAGCAGTACTTC.